The T cell receptor beta chain under discussion was sequenced for a study of OX40 agonist ivuxolimab in advanced cancers. About the study: With ivuxolimab, an agonistic anti-OX40 (CD134) antibody, patients were treated. Patients achieving partial responses numbered three: one hepatocellular carcinoma case and two cutaneous melanoma cases.

The assay was immunoSEQ multiplex PCR, and TCRdb's table has in-frame clones only and misses some. The data contain tens of thousands of clones, roughly 84% of them singletons. V was shortened by 4 bases and J by 7 bases, with 14 bases between the two germline ends. Germline V gene sequence: CDR1 MNHEY, CDR2 SVGAGI. This CDR3 is 15 amino acids long. Comments on this clone: The antigen remains undetermined.

Findings of the study overall: Fewer expanded clones were found on average in CD4+ than in CD8+ T cells.

Baseline, cycle 4 day 1, and cycle 7 day 1 were the blood sampling points. This clonotype was sampled from an adult with an advanced solid tumor such as melanoma, head and neck, liver or kidney cancer. The sample was CD4+ or CD8+ T cells sorted from blood, taken in a trial of the OX40 agonist ivuxolimab. The chain is built from TRBV6-5 and TRBJ1-6; D is perhaps TRBD1 (5 bases). This CDR3 is CASSWDGRKNSPLHF. The CDR3 DNA reads TGTGCCAGCAGTTGGGACGGAAGAAAAAATTCACCCCTCCACTTT.